This T cell receptor (beta chain) was profiled in a study of CD8+CD57+ T cells in acquired aplastic anemia. Study-level background: Average DNA yield from sorted CD4+ and CD8+ cells was around 3 ug.

Of note for this clonotype: Its target is unknown.

The TCR beta profiling, which covered VDJ combination and CDR3 sequence, was carried out using genomic DNA as the template. TCRdb re-called the reads through MiXCR, storing one row per CDR3 protein. This repertoire shows around 200,000 distinct CDR3 sequences, roughly 63% found once; its top ten account for roughly 43%. By flow cytometry, patients selected for sequencing had shown an expansion of CD8+CD57+ cells. Trimming left V 5 bases short and J 2 bases short, with 12 bases between. This CDR3 comprises 14 residues. Germline V lookup: CDR1 LGHNA, CDR2 YNFKEQ. Study conclusions and caveats: Patients and controls shared 25 to 35 CD8+ CDR3 sequences, highly expressed in patients.

The V and J genes are TRBV4-2 and TRBJ1-2; the D gene is possibly TRBD1 (5 bases). Sample: sorted CD4+, CD8+, or CD8+CD57+ T cells (not recorded which) from PBMCs. This TCR was sampled from a human donor with aplastic anemia. CDR3 loop: CASSAVGTNYGYTF. The CDR3 bases are TGTGCCAGCAGCGCGGTTGGGACCAACTATGGCTACACCTTC.